This is a list of T cell receptor beta chains from one sample in a study of T cell repertoires in cytomegalovirus infection. TCRdb re-derived calls from the reads in MiXCR, one entry per CDR3 protein. The sample has tens of thousands of distinct CDR3 sequences; about 18% are singletons. For these receptors, no antigen is known. The specimen was CD8+ T cells from cultured PBMCs, collected from culture after CMV antigen stimulation. Every receptor here comes from a human donor in good health (CMV status not recorded). Some clones in this sample may be carry-over from other donors' samples. Both conserved end residues are trimmed from each CDR3. D genes are given only for firm matches. Clone size is shown for a subset of rows, as once, few, many or a class of expanded clone.

D gene,V gene,J gene,CDR3 length,clone size,CDR3 protein
NA,TRBV28,TRBJ1-5,10,NA,ASSLDAQPQH
NA,TRBV7-2,TRBJ2-3,14,NA,ASSLGQGRRTDTQY
TRBD2,TRBV7-2,TRBJ2-7,15,NA,ASSLVPLAGIYYEQY
TRBD1,TRBV28,TRBJ1-5,15,few,ASFPGTGRGSNQPQH
TRBD1,TRBV12-3/TRBV12-4,TRBJ2-1,9,NA,ASSSPGQKF
NA,TRBV6-2/TRBV6-3,TRBJ2-7,13,NA,ASSYSEFRGYEQY
TRBD1,TRBV28,TRBJ2-7,12,many,ASSSDRVGNEQY
NA,TRBV7-8,TRBJ1-5,11,NA,ASAPSRGQPQH
NA,TRBV6-6,TRBJ2-3,13,NA,ASSLLTISTDTQY
TRBD2,TRBV14,TRBJ2-1,13,few,ASSRLAGGVNEQF
NA,TRBV27,TRBJ2-3,13,few,ASSLLSSSTDTQY
TRBD1,TRBV14,TRBJ2-2,14,few,ASSQLGTGIEGELF
NA,TRBV6-2/TRBV6-3,TRBJ1-1,13,NA,ASSSPTGLNTEAF
TRBD2,TRBV29-1,TRBJ2-7,12,few,SVTGTTNSYEQY
TRBD2,TRBV10-2,TRBJ2-1,12,NA,ATRARGGAYEQF
NA,TRBV7-2,TRBJ1-5,10,NA,ASTIGNQPQR
NA,TRBV24-1,TRBJ1-5,11,many,ATQGPRNQPQH
NA,TRBV7-9,TRBJ2-1,14,NA,ASSRGTGSSYNEQF
TRBD1,TRBV6-2/TRBV6-3,TRBJ1-2,11,few,ASSYTGVYGYT
NA,TRBV12-3/TRBV12-4,TRBJ2-1,15,few,ASSHAFQANSYNEQF